The rows below give T cell receptor beta chains drawn from one sample of a study of cytomegalovirus exposure and HLA in healthy donors. This table comes from immunoSEQ multiplex PCR, and its TCRdb copy is limited to in-frame clones, with some not included. There are about 31,000 clones in the sample; about 60% occur only once, and 20% to 25% lies in the top ten. The sequenced sample consisted of PBMCs. The source is a man aged 50 to 59 in good health and CMV-seropositive. CDR3s include the opening cysteine and the closing phenylalanine or tryptophan. The order of the fields is J gene, clone size, D gene, V gene, CDR3 DNA, CDR3 protein. The D gene is left open where the match is weak. Only some rows state a clone size, as once, few, many or a class for expanded clones.

TRBJ1-4 - - TRBV18 TGTGCCAGCTCACCTGGCCAGGGAGGCGAAAAACTGTTTTTT CASSPGQGGEKLFF
TRBJ2-7 - - TRBV5-1 TGCGCCAGCAGCGTCCCGGGGAGCTCCTACGAGCAGTACTTC CASSVPGSSYEQYF
TRBJ1-2 few - TRBV2 TGTGCCAGCAGTGAAGTCGAGGCAGAGGATGGCTACACCTTC CASSEVEAEDGYTF
TRBJ1-1 once - TRBV5-1 TGCGCCAGCAGAGCCCTGGGAGGCACTGAAGCTTTCTTT CASRALGGTEAFF
TRBJ2-7 - TRBD1 TRBV5-1 TGCGCCAGCAGCGTCGGGACAGGGGGCTTCGAGCAGTACTTC CASSVGTGGFEQYF
TRBJ1-5 few TRBD1 TRBV28 TGTGCCAGCATTGTAGGGACAGGGAGATTTCAGCCCCAGCATTTT CASIVGTGRFQPQHF
TRBJ2-7 - - TRBV30 TGTGCCTGGAGGCACCACAGCTCCTACGAGCAGTACTTC CAWRHHSSYEQYF
TRBJ2-7 - TRBD1 TRBV29-1 TGCAGCGTTGAAGAAGGGACAGGGGGCGAGCAGTACTTC CSVEEGTGGEQYF
TRBJ2-5 - TRBD2 TRBV10-2 TGCGCCAGCAGAGGAAGACTAGCTCGGGAGACCCAGTACTTC CASRGRLARETQYF
TRBJ2-7 - - TRBV4-1 TGCGCCAGCAGCCGCGATCCGCATACGGCAGGGACACCCTACGAGCAGTACTTC CASSRDPHTAGTPYEQYF
TRBJ2-1 few TRBD2 TRBV10-3 TGTGCCATCAGTCTATCTAGCGGGGGCCTTGATGAGCAGTTCTTC CAISLSSGGLDEQFF
TRBJ2-7 - TRBD2 TRBV7-2 TGTGCCAGCAGCTTGGGACTAGCGGGGCAGTACTTC CASSLGLAGQYF
TRBJ1-6 once TRBD1 TRBV7-6 TGTGCCAGCAGCTCGACAGGGAACAATAATTCACCCCTCCACTTT CASSSTGNNNSPLHF
TRBJ2-5 - - TRBV5-1 TGCGCCACAGCCGGTGGACTACAAGAGACCCAGTACTTC CATAGGLQETQYF
TRBJ2-1 once TRBD2 TRBV4-2 TGTGCCAGCAGCCAAGAAGGCCGAGCGGGAGGGCCGGGTGAGCAGTTCTTC CASSQEGRAGGPGEQFF
TRBJ1-6 - TRBD1 TRBV4-3 TGCGCCAGCAGCCAGGGTGGGACAGCTTCTAATAATTCACCCCTCCACTTT CASSQGGTASNNSPLHF
TRBJ2-7 - TRBD1 TRBV18 TGTGCCAGCTCACCAATGGGGACAGGGAGCTACGAGCAGTACTTC CASSPMGTGSYEQYF
TRBJ1-2 - - TRBV7-3 TGTGCCAGCAGCTCACGCGGGCAGGCCTACACCTTC CASSSRGQAYTF